The 24 T cell receptor beta chains given below trace back to one sample, sequenced in a study of shared clonotypes between healthy human individuals. TCRdb's table, derived via immunoSEQ multiplex PCR, lists solely in-frame clones and lacks some. The profile shows under 1 million clones, 80% to 95% of them singletons. Only CD45RO-negative cells positively selected for CCR7 counted as naive CD8 cells, so terminally differentiated effector memory CD45RA+ cells were excluded. Sample: naive CD8+ T cells sorted from blood. The receptors shown here come from a man aged 25-45 years in good health.

The chain joins TRBV27 to TRBJ1-2, with a possible D match to TRBD1 (6 bases). Germline V gene lookup returns CDR1 MNHEY and CDR2 SMNVEV (reference sequence). V gave up 6 bases and J gave up 5 bases, with 16 bases separating them. This CDR3 contains 14 residues. CDR3 sequence: CASSGKQGLYGYTF. The CDR3 DNA follows: TGTGCCAGCAGCGGTAAACAGGGACTTTATGGCTACACCTTC.

The chain links TRBV6-1 to TRBJ2-3; D not certain. CDR1 and CDR2 from the germline V gene are MNHNS and SASEGT. Trimming cost V 3 bases and J 0 bases, with 10 bases left between them. The CDR3 is 15 residues long. As DNA, the CDR3 is TGTGCCAGCAGTGAGTGGCAGAAAAGCACAGATACGCAGTATTTT. Amino acids: CASSEWQKSTDTQYF.

The rearrangement joins TRBV4-3 to TRBJ2-5, with no clear D. This CDR3 has 14 amino acids. V shed 0 bases and J shed 4 bases, with 9 bases lying between them. The V gene's germline CDR1 is LGHNA and CDR2 YSLEER. DNA for the CDR3: TGCGCCAGCAGCCAAGATATAGGGCTAGAGACCCAGTACTTC. Translated, it gives CASSQDIGLETQYF.

The gene calls are TRBV7-9 and TRBJ1-1; D is uncertain. The V end was cut by 2 bases, the J end by 4 bases, with 11 bases between. CDR1 is SEHNR, CDR2 FQNEAQ, per germline (reference sequence). This CDR3 has 14 amino acids. The chain's CDR3 is CASSLRNPSTEAFF. For the CDR3, the DNA is TGTGCCAGCAGCTTAAGGAATCCTAGCACTGAAGCTTTCTTT.

This chain connects TRBV13 to TRBJ2-1, with 16 bases fitting TRBD2. CDR3 size: 20 residues. V shed 6 bases, J shed 0 bases, and the junction held 11 bases outside the gene matches. Per germline, CDR1 PRHDT and CDR2 FYEKMQ (reference sequence). CDR3 sequence (DNA): TGTGCCAGCAGTTCTACCGGGACTAGCGGGAGGGGGAGCTCCTACAATGAGCAGTTCTTC. This translates into CASSSTGTSGRGSSYNEQFF.

The chain employs TRBV28 and TRBJ2-3, with 7 bases identical to TRBD2. The V gene end was trimmed by 0 bases and the J gene end by 4 bases; junction bases not matched to a gene: 13. Per the germline V gene, CDR1 is MDHEN and CDR2 is SYDVKM. This CDR3 is built from 18 residues. This CDR3 reads CASSLWPIIEAGSDTQYF. CDR3 coding DNA: TGTGCCAGCAGTTTATGGCCTATTATAGAAGCGGGGTCAGATACGCAGTATTTT.

The rearrangement joins TRBV6-4 to TRBJ2-2; 7 positions agree with TRBD1. With 6 bases clipped from V and 5 bases from J, the junction kept 6 bases outside the gene matches. Germline lookup yields CDR1 MRHNA and CDR2 SNTAGT. This CDR3 has 14 amino acids. This chain's CDR3 is CASRRDSTTGELFF. DNA of the CDR3: TGTGCCAGCAGGAGGGACAGTACGACCGGGGAGCTGTTTTTT.

J is TRBJ2-7 and V is TRBV5-1, with 12 bases lining up with TRBD1. The CDR3 spans 18 residues. Germline loops: CDR1 SGHRS, CDR2 YFSETQ. The junction had 10 bases not matched to a gene; V was cut back by 3 bases and J by 0 bases. For the CDR3, the DNA is TGCGCCAGCAGCTCGGGACAGGGGGCGCGGATTAGCTCCTACGAGCAGTACTTC. Translated: CASSSGQGARISSYEQYF.

The V and J genes are TRBV11-2 and TRBJ2-4; D might be TRBD2 (5 bases). The CDR3 totals 13 residues. V was clipped by 1 base and J by 8 bases, with 9 bases between them. The germline V gene encodes CDR1 SGHAT and CDR2 FQNNGV. In DNA form, the CDR3 reads TGTGCCAGCAGCTTAGGAGGGTTGGACATTCAGTACTTC. As protein: CASSLGGLDIQYF.

This chain joins TRBV7-8 and TRBJ2-1; 14 bases are shared with TRBD2. The CDR3 is 18 residues long. The junction had 8 bases not matched to a gene; V was cut back by 2 bases and J by 5 bases. The V gene's germline CDR1 is SGHVS and CDR2 FQNEAQ. The CDR3 DNA follows: TGTGCCAGCAGCTTAAACGGACTAGCGGGAGGCCACAACAATGAGCAGTTCTTC. Translating it yields CASSLNGLAGGHNNEQFF.

The J gene is TRBJ2-7, the V gene TRBV10-2; 8 nucleotides match TRBD2. J was trimmed by 0 bases and V by 3 bases; bases with no gene match: 7. This CDR3 comprises 16 residues. CDR1 and CDR2 (germline): WSHSY, SAAADI. The chain's CDR3 is CASSDDLAGFSYEQYF. The CDR3 DNA sequence: TGCGCCAGCAGTGATGATCTAGCGGGCTTCTCCTACGAGCAGTACTTC.

Comment on this clone: Distinct nucleotide sequences in the sample also encode this CDR3. The chain links TRBV28 to TRBJ2-3; 8 bases match TRBD1. J lost 2 bases, V lost 3 bases, and 1 base had no gene match. CDR1 is MDHEN, CDR2 SYDVKM, per germline. CDR3 length: 14 residues. Written as DNA, the CDR3 is TGTGCCAGCAGTTTGGACAGGGCCACAGATACGCAGTATTTT. This sequence encodes CASSLDRATDTQYF. Full variable domain (rest looked up from reference TRBV28 and TRBJ2-3): DVKVTQSSRYLVKRTGEKVFLECVQDMDHENMFWYRQDPGLGLRLIYFSYDVKMKEKGDIPEGYSVSREKKERFSLILESASTNQTSMYLCASSLDRATDTQYFGPGTRLTVL.

This clone was found once. The chain recombines TRBV27 with TRBJ2-7; 7 nucleotides match TRBD1. The CDR3 spans 14 residues. Germline V CDR1 and CDR2: MNHEY, SMNVEV (reference sequence). Germline trimming cut 4 bases from V and 2 bases from J; bases unmatched to any gene: 5. CDR3: CASSWAGGTYEQYF. As DNA, the CDR3 is TGTGCCAGCAGTTGGGCAGGGGGAACCTACGAGCAGTACTTC.

A single count supports this clone. The chain couples TRBV6-1 to TRBJ2-5; 9 nucleotides match TRBD2. Trimming cost V 1 base and J 1 base; bases outside gene matches: 4. The CDR3 length is 16 residues. Germline CDR1 and CDR2: MNHNS and SASEGT. The CDR3 spells CASSEEASGVQETQYF. The CDR3 DNA sequence: TGTGCCAGCAGTGAAGAAGCTAGCGGGGTCCAAGAGACCCAGTACTTC.

In DNA, the CDR3 is TGTGCCAGCGGGGACAGGCCCCAAGAGACCCAGTACTTC. Protein: CASGDRPQETQYF. The chain combines TRBV2 with TRBJ2-5; 8 positions match TRBD1. The CDR3 runs 13 residues. The germline V gene encodes CDR1 SNHLY and CDR2 FYNNEI. V dropped 8 bases and J dropped 1; count of bases not matched to a gene: 3.

This rearrangement joins TRBV27 to TRBJ1-1; D not certain. Germline loops: CDR1 MNHEY, CDR2 SMNVEV (reference sequence). V was cut by 2 bases and J by 0 bases, with 10 bases left in between. The CDR3 consists of 15 residues. The CDR3, as DNA: TGTGCCAGCAGTTTAGGTCTAGGACTGAACACTGAAGCTTTCTTT. The encoded protein is CASSLGLGLNTEAFF.

The chain uses TRBV6-5 and TRBJ2-7; TRBD1 matches at 7 bases. CDR3 length equals 15 residues. The J segment lost 5 bases and the V segment lost 0 bases, leaving 7 bases of the junction unmatched. Germline-derived CDR1 and CDR2 are MNHEY and SVGAGI. The CDR3 DNA follows: TGTGCCAGCAGTTACTCGCCAGGGGGTTGGGACGAGCAGTACTTC. Its translation: CASSYSPGGWDEQYF.

The chain recombines TRBV6-1 with TRBJ2-5; 9 bases align to TRBD1. Trimming removed 3 bases from V and 1 base from J; junction bases left unmatched: 0. This CDR3 region has 14 residues. Germline values: CDR1 MNHNS, CDR2 SASEGT. CDR3 residues: CASSEDRGQETQYF. The CDR3 DNA is TGTGCCAGCAGTGAGGACAGGGGCCAAGAGACCCAGTACTTC.

The gene calls are TRBV9 and TRBJ2-2, with TRBD2 matching 10 bases. The V segment lost 0 bases and the J segment 8 bases; nucleotides outside the gene matches: 7. CDR1 and CDR2 from the germline V gene are SGDLS and YYNGEE. The CDR3 covers 16 residues. The CDR3 bases are TGTGCCAGCAGCGTAGGGGAGCGGGAGGGCCAGGGGGAGCTGTTTTTT. Its protein product is CASSVGEREGQGELFF.

A note on this clone: This CDR3 is also generated by other DNA sequences in the sample. V gene TRBV7-9 combines with J gene TRBJ2-1, with D possibly being TRBD1 (6 bases). The CDR3 has 11 amino acids. Germline CDR1 and CDR2: SEHNR and FQNEAQ (reference sequence). The V end was cut by 6 bases, the J end by 7 bases, with 7 bases between. CDR3 sequence: CASRQGNEQFF. Here the CDR3 DNA reads TGTGCCAGCAGACAGGGTAATGAGCAGTTCTTC.

This clone showed up just a few times. Other DNA sequences in the same sample also yield this CDR3. This rearrangement joins TRBV29-1 to TRBJ2-2; unclear D gene. V was cut by 3 bases and J by 1 base, with 3 bases left in between. CDR1 and CDR2 (germline): SQVTM, ANQGSEA. The CDR3 extends over 12 amino acids. CDR3 DNA sequence: TGCAGCGTTGAGAGGAACACCGGGGAGCTGTTTTTT. Amino acid sequence: CSVERNTGELFF.

The chain is built from TRBV10-1 and TRBJ2-1; D ambiguous. The V gene lost 4 bases and the J gene lost 5 bases, with 6 bases spanning the gap. The germline CDR1 and CDR2 sequences are WNHNN and SYGVQD (reference sequence). The CDR3 runs 12 residues. The CDR3 here is CASSAFNNEQFF. CDR3 bases: TGCGCCAGCAGTGCATTCAACAATGAGCAGTTCTTC.

This chain uses TRBV19 with TRBJ1-1; D unresolved. Trimming took 1 base from V and 1 from J, leaving 7 bases between them. CDR1 is LNHDA and CDR2 is SQIVND in the germline V gene (reference sequence). The CDR3 loop spans 14 amino acids. The CDR3 sequence is CASSIVLGNTEAFF. The CDR3 DNA reads as TGTGCCAGTAGTATAGTTTTGGGGAACACTGAAGCTTTCTTT.

The chain employs TRBV10-3 and TRBJ2-1, with D possibly being TRBD2 (6 bases). Trimming removed 7 bases at V and 2 bases at J, with 15 bases between. Germline V gene sequence: CDR1 ENHRY, CDR2 SYGVKD. This CDR3 contains 15 residues. CDR3 residues: CAIKTSSGPYNEQFF. The DNA of the CDR3 is TGTGCCATCAAAACTAGCTCAGGACCCTACAATGAGCAGTTCTTC.